One sample yielded the 14 T cell receptor beta chains listed below, sequenced in a study of T cell responses to AZD1222 COVID-19 vaccine. Data came from immunoSEQ multiplex PCR; TCRdb stores just in-frame clones and leaves some out. Of 150,000 to 200,000 clones detected, approximately 94% appear once; the ten largest clones hold approximately 9.6%. Here the sequenced sample was peripheral blood, taken on day 0 of AZD1222 vaccination. These receptors all come from an adult in good health.

The chain couples TRBV6-5 to TRBJ2-7; maybe TRBD2 (5 bases). CDR1 is MNHEY, CDR2 SVGAGI, per germline. V was shortened by 6 bases and J by 1 base, with 10 bases between the two germline ends. The CDR3 is made up of 13 amino acids. The DNA for the CDR3 is TGTGCCAGCAGCCAAGCGGAGTCCTACGAGCAGTACTTC. Amino acids: CASSQAESYEQYF.

This chain connects TRBV19 to TRBJ1-5, with 7 positions matching TRBD1. V lost 9 bases and J lost 11; bases outside the gene matches: 16. The CDR3 length is 14 residues. Germline CDR1 LNHDA, CDR2 SQIVND (reference sequence). CDR3 sequence: CASKGTEGPGAQHF. CDR3 DNA sequence: TGTGCCAGCAAAGGGACAGAGGGTCCGGGGGCCCAGCATTTT.

The chain recombines TRBV2 with TRBJ2-7; 9 nucleotides agree with TRBD1. Germline-derived CDR1 and CDR2 are SNHLY and FYNNEI. The trim removed 6 bases at V and 1 base at J, leaving 4 bases unmatched. The CDR3 is made up of 14 amino acids. CDR3 residues: CASRQGAVSYEQYF. CDR3 coding DNA: TGTGCCAGCAGACAGGGGGCCGTATCCTACGAGCAGTACTTC. Full variable domain (remainder filled in from reference TRBV2 and TRBJ2-7): EPEVTQTPSHQVTQMGQEVILRCVPISNHLYFYWYRQILGQKVEFLVSFYNNEISEKSEIFDDQFSVERPDGSNFTLKIRSTKLEDSAMYFCASRQGAVSYEQYFGPGTRLTVT.

V gene TRBV5-1 combines with J gene TRBJ2-3; D could derive from TRBD1 or TRBD2 (5 bases each). Between the trimmed V and J ends, which lost 3 bases and 2 bases, there was a span of 10 bases. The germline gives CDR1 SGHRS, CDR2 YFSETQ. The CDR3 extends over 14 amino acids. The CDR3 here is CASSWGPTTDTQYF. The DNA of the CDR3 is TGCGCCAGCAGCTGGGGACCTACCACAGATACGCAGTATTTT.

This sequence joins TRBV5-1 and TRBJ2-3; 8 positions agree with TRBD1. CDR3 length: 15 amino acids. V trimming: 1 base; J trimming: 3 bases; junction bases outside the gene matches: 4. The germline V gene has CDR1 SGHRS and CDR2 YFSETQ. The CDR3 region is CASSLTGGRTDTQYF. CDR3 nucleotides: TGCGCCAGCAGCTTGACAGGGGGTCGGACAGATACGCAGTATTTT.

The chain joins TRBV7-3 to TRBJ2-7; 12 positions match TRBD2. The ends lost 5 bases at V and 7 bases at J; junction bases unmatched: 9. Germline-derived CDR1 and CDR2 are SGHTA and FQGTGA. This CDR3 region has 15 residues. CDR3 DNA sequence: TGTGCCAGCAGCCCGCGACTAGCGGGAGCGGGTGAGCAGTACTTC. It yields the protein CASSPRLAGAGEQYF.

This clone was recorded a few times. The genes are TRBV27 and TRBJ1-4; possibly TRBD1 for D (5 bases). The ends were cut back, 5 bases at V and 3 bases at J, with 22 bases in the middle. Germline CDR1 is MNHEY and CDR2 is SMNVEV (reference sequence). The CDR3 runs 18 residues. The chain's CDR3 is CASSPPPPIGGSNEKLFF. The CDR3 coding sequence is TGTGCCAGCAGTCCCCCCCCACCGATCGGGGGGTCTAATGAAAAACTGTTTTTT.

The chain employs TRBV7-9 and TRBJ1-4, with D possibly TRBD1 on 5 matching bases. The germline V gene has CDR1 SEHNR and CDR2 FQNEAQ (reference sequence). Deletions cut 1 base from V and 5 bases from J, with 8 bases between. The length of the CDR3 is 14 residues. The CDR3 region has the DNA TGTGCCAGCAGCTTAGAGACAGAGAATGAAAAACTGTTTTTT. Residues: CASSLETENEKLFF.

The chain links TRBV29-1 to TRBJ2-1; D possibly corresponds to TRBD2 (7 bases). The V end lost 7 bases, the J end lost 7 bases, and 20 bases lay between the germline ends. Germline CDR1 is SQVTM and CDR2 is ANQGSEA. CDR3 length: 14 residues. Here the CDR3 DNA reads TGCAGCGCCAGCGGGACATCCCAACAAAATGAGCAGTTCTTC. It encodes CSASGTSQQNEQFF.

This chain connects TRBV5-6 to TRBJ2-2; 9 bases align to TRBD2. The V gene end was trimmed by 2 bases and the J gene end by 7 bases; junction bases not matched to a gene: 9. The CDR3 is made up of 16 amino acids. From germline, CDR1 is SGHDT and CDR2 YYEEEE. The CDR3 DNA follows: TGTGCCAGCAGCTTAGTAGCGGGAGTTTACAACGGGGAGCTGTTTTTT. Translating gives CASSLVAGVYNGELFF. Full variable domain (outside the CDR3, taken from reference TRBV5-6 and TRBJ2-2): DAGVTQSPTHLIKTRGQQVTLRCSPKSGHDTVSWYQQALGQGPQFIFQYYEEEERQRGNFPDRFSGHQFPNYSSELNVNALLLGDSALYLCASSLVAGVYNGELFFGEGSRLTVL.

The V gene is TRBV5-1, the J gene TRBJ2-7; no reliable D call. From germline, CDR1 is SGHRS and CDR2 YFSETQ. This CDR3 is built from 15 residues. V lost 0 bases and J 0 bases, leaving 10 bases between the germline ends. CDR3 region: CASSLGPVPSYEQYF. The CDR3, as DNA: TGCGCCAGCAGCTTGGGTCCCGTTCCCTCCTACGAGCAGTACTTC.

This chain joins TRBV30 and TRBJ2-7; D is unclear. V gave up 0 bases and J gave up 3 bases, with 12 bases separating them. The CDR3 consists of 14 residues. Germline-derived CDR1 and CDR2 are GTSNPN and SVGIG (reference sequence). The CDR3 DNA sequence: TGTGCCTGGAGTGTCATAGACGGTTTCTACGAGCAGTACTTC. Encoded protein: CAWSVIDGFYEQYF.

The V gene is TRBV9, the J gene TRBJ1-1, with TRBD1 identical over 7 bases. CDR1 and CDR2 (germline): SGDLS, YYNGEE. The CDR3 sequence is 12 residues long. V was pared by 5 bases and J by 7 bases, with 5 bases of the junction left unmatched. The CDR3 here is CASRDGQDEAFF. The DNA for the CDR3 is TGTGCCAGCAGGGATGGACAGGATGAAGCTTTCTTT.

The V gene is TRBV6-5, the J gene TRBJ2-1; D gene uncertain. The V gene lost 5 bases and the J gene lost 10 bases, with 15 bases spanning the gap. The CDR3 totals 13 residues. Germline values: CDR1 MNHEY, CDR2 SVGAGI. The CDR3 DNA reads as TGTGCCAGCAGTCTGGGGTCCCAGACGGAGCAGTTCTTC. Translated: CASSLGSQTEQFF.